This is a list of T cell receptor beta chains from one sample in a study of T-cell reconstitution after alpha-beta-depleted transplantation in children. TCRdb recomputed calls from the PCR reads with MiXCR, one row per CDR3 protein. The table includes some 200,000 distinct CDR3 sequences, 5% to 6.5% detected once. The input for sequencing was PBMCs, taken before TCRalphabeta/CD19-depleted stem cell transplant. These receptors were collected from a girl under three years old with combined immunodeficiency, due to receive a stem cell transplant. Each CDR3 is given with its conserved first and last residue. The D gene is left open where the match is weak. A row's size may be missing; if present it is once, few, many or a size class.

>TRBJ1-2|-|TRBV10-3|few
CAISESGWTISNYGYTF
TGTGCCATCAGTGAGTCTGGTTGGACGATTTCTAACTATGGCTACACCTTC
>TRBJ2-5|-|TRBV24-1|many
CATEETQYF
TGTGCCACCGAGGAGACCCAGTACTTC
>TRBJ2-7|-|TRBV20-1|many
CSARRDGTFYEQYF
TGCAGTGCTAGAAGGGACGGGACATTCTACGAGCAGTACTTC
>TRBJ2-1|-|TRBV11-3|few
CASSLWGMDEQFF
TGTGCCAGCAGCTTATGGGGCATGGATGAGCAGTTCTTC
>TRBJ2-1|TRBD2|TRBV6-2/TRBV6-3|many
CASSYLTSGSKVALVGDEQFF
TGTGCCAGCAGTTACCTCACTAGCGGGAGTAAGGTCGCGCTCGTCGGCGATGAGCAGTTCTTC
>TRBJ2-5|TRBD1|TRBV25-1|-
CANVVPRLQGSETQYF
TGTGCCAACGTCGTGCCCCGTTTACAGGGGTCAGAGACCCAGTACTTC
>TRBJ2-5|TRBD2|TRBV20-1|many
CSARDLGLREGYQETQYF
TGCAGTGCTAGAGATTTGGGTTTGAGGGAGGGGTACCAAGAGACCCAGTACTTC
>TRBJ2-7|TRBD1|TRBV20-1|many
CSASLQGAFYEQYF
TGCAGTGCTAGCCTACAGGGGGCCTTCTACGAGCAGTACTTC
>TRBJ2-1|-|TRBV9|many
CASSALDYYNEQFF
TGTGCCAGCAGCGCTCTTGACTACTACAATGAGCAGTTCTTC
>TRBJ2-5|-|TRBV20-1|-
CSARDLEAGGAQYF
TGCAGTGCTAGAGACCTCGAAGCAGGTGGGGCCCAGTACTTC
>TRBJ2-1|-|TRBV29-1|many
CSAAPHNEQFF
TGCAGCGCTGCCCCCCACAATGAGCAGTTCTTC
>TRBJ2-1|-|TRBV12-3/TRBV12-4|many
CASSPRRALGEQFF
TGTGCCAGCAGTCCCCGTCGAGCTTTAGGGGAGCAGTTCTTC
>TRBJ2-6|TRBD1|TRBV7-9|many
CASSQTGTGANVLTF
TGTGCCAGCAGCCAGACAGGGACTGGGGCCAACGTCCTGACTTTC
>TRBJ2-1|TRBD1|TRBV27|many
CASSFAGGYNEQFF
TGTGCCAGCAGTTTTGCAGGGGGCTACAATGAGCAGTTCTTC
>TRBJ2-7|TRBD2|TRBV6-6|few
CASSLTSVTYEQYF
TGTGCCAGCAGTTTGACTAGCGTCACCTACGAGCAGTACTTC
>TRBJ1-5|TRBD1|TRBV29-1|many
CSVEVTQGNQPQHF
TGCAGCGTTGAAGTAACACAGGGGAATCAGCCCCAGCATTTT
>TRBJ2-5|TRBD1|TRBV9|-
CASSATGGVETQYF
TGTGCCAGCAGCGCTACAGGGGGCGTAGAGACCCAGTACTTC
>TRBJ2-7|-|TRBV21-1|once
CASSGSGTYRPYEQYF
TGTGCCAGCAGCGGATCCGGGACGTACCGCCCCTACGAGCAGTACTTC
>TRBJ2-7|-|TRBV12-3/TRBV12-4|many
CASSFGNGEQYF
TGTGCCAGCAGTTTTGGGAATGGCGAGCAGTACTTC
>TRBJ2-1|TRBD2|TRBV6-5|many
CASSYSGRGLQFF
TGTGCCAGCAGTTACTCGGGGAGGGGCCTGCAGTTCTTC
>TRBJ2-7|TRBD2|TRBV4-3|many
CASSPGLGSYEQYF
TGCGCCAGCAGCCCGGGACTAGGCTCCTACGAGCAGTACTTC
>TRBJ1-5|-|TRBV11-2|-
CASSPRIGDNQPQHF
TGTGCCAGCAGCCCGAGGATCGGGGACAATCAGCCCCAGCATTTT
>TRBJ2-1|TRBD2|TRBV20-1|many
CSARDLAGGLHEQFF
TGCAGTGCTAGAGATCTCGCGGGGGGGCTCCATGAGCAGTTCTTC
>TRBJ2-3|TRBD1|TRBV29-1|many
CSVVLAETGSDTQYF
TGCAGCGTTGTTCTGGCCGAGACAGGGTCTGATACGCAGTATTTT
>TRBJ2-4|-|TRBV3-1|many
CASSQARGDIQYF
TGTGCCAGCAGCCAGGCAAGAGGGGACATTCAGTACTTC
>TRBJ2-7|TRBD2|TRBV4-1|many
CASSQEAGGTYEQYF
TGCGCCAGCAGCCAAGAGGCGGGGGGGACCTACGAGCAGTACTTC
>TRBJ2-7|-|TRBV12-3/TRBV12-4|many
CASSSGGSSYEQYF
TGTGCCAGCAGTTCGGGTGGGTCCTCCTACGAGCAGTACTTC
>TRBJ2-7|TRBD2|TRBV20-1|many
CSARPSGSDEQYF
TGCAGTGCTAGACCTAGCGGGTCAGACGAGCAGTACTTC
>TRBJ2-3|TRBD2|TRBV7-9|many
CASSSYSGGAPDTQYF
TGTGCCAGCAGCTCATATAGCGGGGGGGCTCCAGATACGCAGTATTTT